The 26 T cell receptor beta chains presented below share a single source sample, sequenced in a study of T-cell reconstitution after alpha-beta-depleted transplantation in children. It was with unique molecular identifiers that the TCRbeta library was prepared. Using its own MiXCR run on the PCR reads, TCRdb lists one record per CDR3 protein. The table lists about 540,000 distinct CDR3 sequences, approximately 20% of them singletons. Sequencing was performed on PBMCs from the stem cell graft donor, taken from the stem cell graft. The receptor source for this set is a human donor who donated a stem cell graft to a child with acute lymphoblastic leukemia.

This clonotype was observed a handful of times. The CDR3 bases are TGCGCCAGCAGTCACTTTCAGGGGTCGACAAATGAGCAGTTCTTC. It specifies CASSHFQGSTNEQFF. The genes are TRBV4-1 and TRBJ2-1; possibly TRBD1 for D (6 bases). Trimming pared 6 bases from V and 7 bases from J, leaving 19 bases between. Germline assignment: CDR1 MGHRA and CDR2 YSYEKL. The CDR3 covers 15 residues.

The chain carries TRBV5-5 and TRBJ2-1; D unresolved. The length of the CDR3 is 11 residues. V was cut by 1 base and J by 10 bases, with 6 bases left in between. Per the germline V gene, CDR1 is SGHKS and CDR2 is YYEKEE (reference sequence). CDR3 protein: CASSLLEEQFF. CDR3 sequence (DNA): TGTGCCAGCAGCTTGCTGGAGGAGCAGTTCTTC.

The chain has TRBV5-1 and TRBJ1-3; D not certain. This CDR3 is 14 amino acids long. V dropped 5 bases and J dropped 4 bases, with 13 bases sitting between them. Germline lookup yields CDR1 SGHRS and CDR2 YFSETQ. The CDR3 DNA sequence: TGCGCCAGCAGGTCCGGGGTTTACGGAAACACCATATATTTT. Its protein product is CASRSGVYGNTIYF. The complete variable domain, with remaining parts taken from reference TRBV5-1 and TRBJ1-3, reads KAGVTQTPRYLIKTRGQQVTLSCSPISGHRSVSWYQQTPGQGLQFLFEYFSETQRNKGNFPGRFSGRQFSNSRSEMNVSTLELGDSALYLCASRSGVYGNTIYFGEGSWLTVV.

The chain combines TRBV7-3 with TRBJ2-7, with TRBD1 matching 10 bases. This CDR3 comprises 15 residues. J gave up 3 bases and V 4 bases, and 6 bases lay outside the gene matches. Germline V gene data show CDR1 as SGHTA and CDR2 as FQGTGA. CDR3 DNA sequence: TGTGCCAGCAGCTCTACCGGGACAGGGGTCTACGAGCAGTACTTC. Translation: CASSSTGTGVYEQYF.

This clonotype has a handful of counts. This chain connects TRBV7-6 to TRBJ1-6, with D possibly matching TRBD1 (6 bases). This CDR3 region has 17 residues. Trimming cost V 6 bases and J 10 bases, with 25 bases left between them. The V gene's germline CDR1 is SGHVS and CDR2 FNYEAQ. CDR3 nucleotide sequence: TGTGCCAGCAGTCCCGCGGTCGGGGGGCGAACAGGATCACCCCTCCACTTT. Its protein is CASSPAVGGRTGSPLHF.

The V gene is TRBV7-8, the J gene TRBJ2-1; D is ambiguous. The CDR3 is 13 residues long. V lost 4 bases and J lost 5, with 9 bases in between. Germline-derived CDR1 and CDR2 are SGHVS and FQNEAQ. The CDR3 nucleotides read TGTGCCAGCAGCTCCCAGGTCGACAATGAGCAGTTCTTC. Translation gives CASSSQVDNEQFF.

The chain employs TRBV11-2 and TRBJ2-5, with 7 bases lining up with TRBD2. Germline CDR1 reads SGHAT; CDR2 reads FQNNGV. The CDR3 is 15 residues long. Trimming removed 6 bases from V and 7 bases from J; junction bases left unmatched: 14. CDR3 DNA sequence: TGTGCCAGCAGGCCGGGGGGAGCGGTCGAAGGGACCCAGTACTTC. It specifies CASRPGGAVEGTQYF. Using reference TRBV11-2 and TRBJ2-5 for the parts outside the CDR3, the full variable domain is EAGVAQSPRYKIIEKRQSVAFWCNPISGHATLYWYQQILGQGPKLLIQFQNNGVVDDSQLPKDRFSAERLKGVDSTLKIQPAKLEDSAVYLCASRPGGAVEGTQYFGPGTRLLVL.

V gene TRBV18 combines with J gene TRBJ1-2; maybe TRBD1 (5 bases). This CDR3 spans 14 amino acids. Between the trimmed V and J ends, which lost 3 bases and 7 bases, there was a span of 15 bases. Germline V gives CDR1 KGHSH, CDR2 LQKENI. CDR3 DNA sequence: TGTGCCAGCTCACCGATCAGGGAAGGCGCTGGCTACACCTTC. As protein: CASSPIREGAGYTF.

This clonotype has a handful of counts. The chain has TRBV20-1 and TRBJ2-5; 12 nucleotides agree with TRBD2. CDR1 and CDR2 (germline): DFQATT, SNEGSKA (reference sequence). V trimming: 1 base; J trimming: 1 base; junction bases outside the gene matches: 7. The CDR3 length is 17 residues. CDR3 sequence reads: CSARGVGLAGPQETQYF. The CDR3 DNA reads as TGCAGTGCTAGAGGCGTTGGACTAGCGGGGCCCCAAGAGACCCAGTACTTC.

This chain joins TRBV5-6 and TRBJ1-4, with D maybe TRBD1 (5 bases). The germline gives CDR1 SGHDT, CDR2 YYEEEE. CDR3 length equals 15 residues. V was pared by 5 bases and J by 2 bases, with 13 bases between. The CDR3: CASSAAGRTNEKLFF. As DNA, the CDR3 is TGTGCCAGCAGTGCGGCGGGACGGACTAATGAAAAACTGTTTTTT.

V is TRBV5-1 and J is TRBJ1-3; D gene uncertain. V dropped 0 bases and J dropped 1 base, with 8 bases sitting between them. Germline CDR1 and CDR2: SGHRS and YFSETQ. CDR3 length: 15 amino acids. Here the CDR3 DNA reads TGCGCCAGCAGCTTGGATGGAGGGTCTGGAAACACCATATATTTT. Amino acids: CASSLDGGSGNTIYF.

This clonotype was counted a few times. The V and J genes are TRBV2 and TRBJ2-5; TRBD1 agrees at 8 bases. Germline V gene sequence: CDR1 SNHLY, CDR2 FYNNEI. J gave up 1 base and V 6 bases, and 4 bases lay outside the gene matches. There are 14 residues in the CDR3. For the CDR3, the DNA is TGTGCCAGCAGCGGAGACAGGGGCCAAGAGACCCAGTACTTC. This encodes CASSGDRGQETQYF.

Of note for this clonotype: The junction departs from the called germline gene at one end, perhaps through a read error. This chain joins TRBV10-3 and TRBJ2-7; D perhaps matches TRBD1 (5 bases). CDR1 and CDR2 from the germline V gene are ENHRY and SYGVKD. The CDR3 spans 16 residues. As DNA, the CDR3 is TGTGCCTTCAGTGAGTATATGGAACAGGCGACCTACGAGCAGTACTTC. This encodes CAFSEYMEQATYEQYF.

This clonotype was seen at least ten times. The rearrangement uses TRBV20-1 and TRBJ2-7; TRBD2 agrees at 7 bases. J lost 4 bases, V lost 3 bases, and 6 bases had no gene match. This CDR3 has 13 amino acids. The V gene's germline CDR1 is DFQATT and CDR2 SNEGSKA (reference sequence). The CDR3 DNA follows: TGCAGTGCTAGCGGCGGGAGTGGGTACGAGCAGTACTTC. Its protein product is CSASGGSGYEQYF.

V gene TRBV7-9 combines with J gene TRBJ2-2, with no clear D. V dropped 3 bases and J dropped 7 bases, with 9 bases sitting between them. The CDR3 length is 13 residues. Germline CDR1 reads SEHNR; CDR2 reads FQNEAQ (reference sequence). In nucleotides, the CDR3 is TGTGCCAGCAGCTTTGCGTGGGACGGGGAGCTGTTTTTT. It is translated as CASSFAWDGELFF.

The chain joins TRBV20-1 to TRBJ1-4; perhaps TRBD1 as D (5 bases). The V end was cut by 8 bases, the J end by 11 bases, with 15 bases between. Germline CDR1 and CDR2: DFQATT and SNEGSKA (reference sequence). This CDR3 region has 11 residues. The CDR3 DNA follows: TGCAGTAGATTCACGCGGGGGAAACTGTTTTTT. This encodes CSRFTRGKLFF.

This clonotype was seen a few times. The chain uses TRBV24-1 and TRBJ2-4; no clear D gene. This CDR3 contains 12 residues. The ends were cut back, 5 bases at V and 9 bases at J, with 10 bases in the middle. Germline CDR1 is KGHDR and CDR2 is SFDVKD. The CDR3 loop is CATSASTFIQYF. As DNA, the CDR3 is TGTGCCACCAGTGCGAGCACCTTCATTCAGTACTTC.

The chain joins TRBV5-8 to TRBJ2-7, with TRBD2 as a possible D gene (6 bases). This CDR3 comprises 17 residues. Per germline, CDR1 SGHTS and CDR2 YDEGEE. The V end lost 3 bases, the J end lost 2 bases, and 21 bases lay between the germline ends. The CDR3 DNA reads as TGTGCCAGCAGCTCCCTTTTCGACGGGACTCCGGCCTACGAGCAGTACTTC. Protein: CASSSLFDGTPAYEQYF.

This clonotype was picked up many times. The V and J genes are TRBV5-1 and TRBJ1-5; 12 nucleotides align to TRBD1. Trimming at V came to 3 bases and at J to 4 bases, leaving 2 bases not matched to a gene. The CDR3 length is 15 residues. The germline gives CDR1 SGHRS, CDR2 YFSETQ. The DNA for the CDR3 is TGCGCCAGCAGCTCGGGACAGGGGGCGAATCAGCCCCAGCATTTT. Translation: CASSSGQGANQPQHF.

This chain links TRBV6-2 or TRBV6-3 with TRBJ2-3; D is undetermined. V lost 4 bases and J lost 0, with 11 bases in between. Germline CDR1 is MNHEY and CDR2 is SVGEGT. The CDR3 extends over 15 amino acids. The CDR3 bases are TGTGCCAGCAGTTCTAACCCCACTAGCACAGATACGCAGTATTTT. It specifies CASSSNPTSTDTQYF.

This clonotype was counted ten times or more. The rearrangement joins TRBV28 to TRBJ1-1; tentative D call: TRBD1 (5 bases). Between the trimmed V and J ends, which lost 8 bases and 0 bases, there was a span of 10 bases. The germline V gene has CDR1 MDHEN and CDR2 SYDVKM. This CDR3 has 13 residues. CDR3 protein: CASRGPMNTEAFF. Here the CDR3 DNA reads TGTGCCAGCCGGGGACCCATGAACACTGAAGCTTTCTTT.

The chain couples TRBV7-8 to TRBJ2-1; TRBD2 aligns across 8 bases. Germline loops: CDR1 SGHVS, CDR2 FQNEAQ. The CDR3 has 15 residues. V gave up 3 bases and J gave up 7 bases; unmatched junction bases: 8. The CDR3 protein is CASSFRASGLNEQFF. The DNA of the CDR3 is TGTGCCAGCAGCTTTCGGGCTAGCGGGCTTAATGAGCAGTTCTTC.

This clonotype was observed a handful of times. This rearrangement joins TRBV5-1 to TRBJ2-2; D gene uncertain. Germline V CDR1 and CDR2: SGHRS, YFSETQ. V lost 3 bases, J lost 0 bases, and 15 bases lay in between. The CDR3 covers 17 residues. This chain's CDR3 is CASSSVLQATNTGELFF. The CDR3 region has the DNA TGCGCCAGCAGCTCTGTACTCCAGGCTACGAACACCGGGGAGCTGTTTTTT.

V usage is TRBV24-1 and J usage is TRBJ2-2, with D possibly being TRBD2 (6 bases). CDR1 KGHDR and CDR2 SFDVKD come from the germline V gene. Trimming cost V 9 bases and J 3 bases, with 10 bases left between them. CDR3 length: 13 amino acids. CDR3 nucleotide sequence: TGTGCCACCGGGGGGAGAGACACCGGGGAGCTGTTTTTT. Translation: CATGGRDTGELFF.

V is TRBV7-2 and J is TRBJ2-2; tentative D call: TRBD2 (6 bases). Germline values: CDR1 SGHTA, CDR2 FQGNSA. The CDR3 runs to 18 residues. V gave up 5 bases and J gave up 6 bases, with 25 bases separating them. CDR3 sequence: CASSPIRGTPKRPGELFF. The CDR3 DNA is TGTGCCAGCAGCCCGATCCGAGGGACTCCCAAAAGACCCGGGGAGCTGTTTTTT.

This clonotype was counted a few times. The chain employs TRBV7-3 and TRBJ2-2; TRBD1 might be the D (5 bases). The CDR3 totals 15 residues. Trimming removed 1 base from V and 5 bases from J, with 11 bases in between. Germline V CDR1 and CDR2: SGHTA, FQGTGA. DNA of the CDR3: TGTGCCAGCAGCTTAAGTCAGGGCGGAACCGGGGAGCTGTTTTTT. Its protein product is CASSLSQGGTGELFF.